Shown below are 9 T cell receptor beta chains from a single sample sequenced in a study of Ad26.COV2.S vaccination and SARS-CoV-2 variants. Documented treatment: roughly 18 received Ad26.COV2.S at low or high dose, single or two shots; about 5 received placebo; per-sample allocation not given. Samples analyzed were those drawn on day 63 after the first vaccine or placebo injection. TCRdb's copy holds only in-frame clones and misses some; the assay was immunoSEQ multiplex PCR. The repertoire includes 360,000 or so clones, around 87% of them detected once, and about 3.5% sits in the top ten. The sample consisted of peripheral blood, taken in a trial of Ad26.COV2.S vaccine versus placebo. The receptor set was obtained from a person between 18 and 59 years old who received the Ad26.COV2.S COVID-19 vaccine or a placebo.

This rearrangement joins TRBV6-6 to TRBJ2-7; no clear D gene. The CDR3 is 13 residues long. The V end lost 3 bases, the J end lost 0 bases, and 6 bases lay between the germline ends. Germline lookup yields CDR1 MNHNY and CDR2 SVGAGI (reference sequence). CDR3 amino acids: CASSYEISYEQYF. The CDR3 coding sequence is TGTGCCAGCAGTTATGAAATCTCCTACGAGCAGTACTTC.

The chain couples TRBV6-6 to TRBJ1-1; D may be TRBD1 (6 bases). Germline V lookup: CDR1 MNHNY, CDR2 SVGAGI (reference sequence). The CDR3 has 13 residues. Trimming removed 5 bases at V and 3 bases at J, with 10 bases between. The CDR3 loop is CASSQGRHTEAFF. The CDR3 nucleotides read TGTGCCAGCAGTCAGGGGAGGCACACTGAAGCTTTCTTT.

This chain joins TRBV19 and TRBJ1-2; D gene ambiguous. The V end was cut by 6 bases, the J end by 1 base, with 12 bases between. The germline gives CDR1 LNHDA, CDR2 SQIVND (reference sequence). This CDR3 is 14 amino acids long. The CDR3 is CASSRTGVNYGYTF. DNA for the CDR3: TGTGCCAGTAGCAGAACCGGGGTTAACTATGGCTACACCTTC.

The CDR3 loop is CASTLGTNTDTQYF. CDR3 sequence (DNA): TGTGCCAGTACCTTAGGGACCAACACAGATACGCAGTATTTT. The chain is built from TRBV19 and TRBJ2-3; D is tentatively TRBD1 or TRBD2 (5 bases each). In germline, CDR1 is LNHDA, CDR2 SQIVND (reference sequence). Trimming removed 7 bases at V and 2 bases at J, with 13 bases between. The CDR3 sequence is 14 residues long.

V and J are TRBV7-6 and TRBJ1-1; D possibly corresponds to TRBD1 (6 bases). This CDR3 is built from 15 residues. V shed 5 bases and J shed 4 bases, with 17 bases lying between them. Per the germline V gene, CDR1 is SGHVS and CDR2 is FNYEAQ. DNA for the CDR3: TGTGCCAGCAGCCCCCTTGGGGGCGGGAGCACTGAAGCTTTCTTT. This encodes CASSPLGGGSTEAFF.

The genes are TRBV6-1 and TRBJ1-2; 9 nucleotides align to TRBD1. CDR1 and CDR2 from the germline V gene are MNHNS and SASEGT. Trimming cost V 0 bases and J 4 bases; bases outside gene matches: 6. This CDR3 spans 16 amino acids. CDR3 sequence (DNA): TGTGCCAGCAGTGAAGCGGGTACAGGGGGCTTCTATGGCTACACCTTC. Protein: CASSEAGTGGFYGYTF.

The chain has TRBV5-1 and TRBJ2-3; 9 bases map to TRBD1. The CDR3 runs 17 residues. The ends lost 0 bases at V and 0 bases at J; junction bases unmatched: 5. CDR1 is SGHRS and CDR2 is YFSETQ in the germline V gene. The CDR3 is CASSLVGDRASTDTQYF. The CDR3 DNA is TGCGCCAGCAGCTTGGTTGGGGACAGGGCGAGCACAGATACGCAGTATTTT.

The rearrangement uses TRBV4-2 and TRBJ1-2; D is uncertain. Germline assignment: CDR1 LGHNA and CDR2 YNFKEQ. The CDR3 is 13 amino acids. V was shortened by 3 bases and J by 6 bases, with 11 bases between the two germline ends. The CDR3 here is CASSHTKADGYTF. Here the CDR3 DNA reads TGTGCCAGCAGCCACACGAAAGCTGATGGCTACACCTTC.

The chain joins TRBV7-6 to TRBJ1-2; 11 bases align to TRBD1. CDR1 SGHVS and CDR2 FNYEAQ come from the germline V gene. V was pared by 5 bases and J by 4 bases, with 6 bases of the junction left unmatched. The CDR3 loop spans 15 amino acids. The CDR3 region has the DNA TGTGCCAGCAGCACCGGGACAGGGGGATTCTATGGCTACACCTTC. Residues: CASSTGTGGFYGYTF.